One and the same sample provided the 14 T cell receptor beta chains below, sequenced in a study of cytotoxic CD8 clonotypes in ibrutinib-treated CLL. Using immunoSEQ multiplex PCR, the repertoire was profiled, and TCRdb retains in-frame clones only, with some absent. This sample carries a few thousand clones, around four fifths of them seen once, and the ten largest clones take 25%. The sample in question was PBMCs, obtained before ibrutinib treatment. The receptors stem from a human donor with chronic lymphocytic leukemia.

The CDR3 spells CASSTGTGDEQYF. The CDR3 DNA follows: TGTGCCAGCAGCACCGGGACAGGGGACGAGCAGTACTTC. The chain carries TRBV5-5 and TRBJ2-7; 10 nucleotides align to TRBD1. The germline CDR1 and CDR2 sequences are SGHKS and YYEKEE (reference sequence). The V gene end was trimmed by 4 bases and the J gene end by 5 bases; junction bases not matched to a gene: 3. The CDR3 runs to 13 residues.

The CDR3 spells CASSSGQTGWHGYTF. The CDR3 DNA follows: TGTGCCAGCAGCTCGGGACAAACCGGTTGGCATGGCTACACCTTC. The V call is TRBV5-6, the J call TRBJ1-2; TRBD1 might be the D (6 bases). V lost 3 bases and J 6 bases, leaving 18 bases between the germline ends. CDR3 size: 15 residues. Germline assignment: CDR1 SGHDT and CDR2 YYEEEE.

The rearrangement links TRBV5-1 to TRBJ2-7, with 8 bases lining up with TRBD1. CDR3 size: 15 residues. V lost 3 bases to trimming and J lost 0 bases; unmatched junction nucleotides: 5. Germline-derived CDR1 and CDR2 are SGHRS and YFSETQ. CDR3 nucleotide sequence: TGCGCCAGCAGCTCGGGACAGGAATTCTCCTACGAGCAGTACTTC. Translated, it gives CASSSGQEFSYEQYF.

For the CDR3, the DNA is TGTGCCAGCAGTTTAAAGGGATACGTGGCAGGGACCAGCACTGAAGCTTTCTTT. It specifies CASSLKGYVAGTSTEAFF. The gene calls are TRBV27 and TRBJ1-1, with a tentative D call TRBD1 (5 bases). The CDR3 loop spans 18 amino acids. Germline assignment: CDR1 MNHEY and CDR2 SMNVEV (reference sequence). The V end was cut by 2 bases, the J end by 4 bases, with 23 bases between.

The rearrangement uses TRBV19 and TRBJ1-1; 7 bases are shared with TRBD1. Germline CDR1 is LNHDA and CDR2 is SQIVND (reference sequence). The CDR3 contains 15 residues. V lost 5 bases to trimming and J lost 6 bases; unmatched junction nucleotides: 12. The CDR3 sequence is CASSPRGDRVAEAFF. The CDR3 DNA reads TGTGCCAGTAGTCCTCGTGGCGACAGGGTTGCTGAAGCTTTCTTT.

The rearrangement joins TRBV2 to TRBJ1-5; the D is unclear. Germline loops: CDR1 SNHLY, CDR2 FYNNEI. Deletions cut 4 bases from V and 2 bases from J, with 15 bases between. The CDR3 has 16 residues. CDR3 nucleotides: TGTGCCAGCAGTGCCCAGACCCTTTCGGGCAATCAGCCCCAGCATTTT. The encoded protein is CASSAQTLSGNQPQHF. Combining the CDR3 with reference TRBV2 and TRBJ1-5 gives the whole variable domain EPEVTQTPSHQVTQMGQEVILRCVPISNHLYFYWYRQILGQKVEFLVSFYNNEISEKSEIFDDQFSVERPDGSNFTLKIRSTKLEDSAMYFCASSAQTLSGNQPQHFGDGTRLSIL.

This sequence joins TRBV28 and TRBJ2-2; D is perhaps TRBD1 or TRBD2 (5 bases each). Germline CDR1 is MDHEN and CDR2 is SYDVKM. The length of the CDR3 is 13 residues. V dropped 7 bases and J dropped 7 bases, with 13 bases sitting between them. CDR3 loop: CASTHRGVGELFF. The CDR3 nucleotides read TGTGCCAGCACCCACCGAGGGGTCGGGGAGCTGTTTTTT.

The chain carries TRBV10-3 and TRBJ2-5, with TRBD2 matching over 10 bases. V lost 3 bases, J lost 2 bases, and 6 bases stayed unmatched. CDR1 is ENHRY and CDR2 is SYGVKD in the germline V gene. The CDR3 has 16 amino acids. The CDR3 loop is CAISDALAGDQETQYF. CDR3 nucleotide sequence: TGTGCCATCAGTGACGCTCTAGCGGGGGATCAAGAGACCCAGTACTTC.

The chain recombines TRBV7-9 with TRBJ1-5, with TRBD1 matching 7 bases. Trimming removed 5 bases from V and 6 bases from J; junction bases left unmatched: 4. Germline CDR1 SEHNR, CDR2 FQNEAQ (reference sequence). The CDR3 is 13 amino acids. The CDR3 bases are TGTGCCAGCAGCCCACAGGGGACTCAGCCCCAGCATTTT. This encodes CASSPQGTQPQHF.

The chain carries TRBV11-2 and TRBJ2-6, with D uncertain. CDR3 length: 14 amino acids. Per the germline V gene, CDR1 is SGHAT and CDR2 is FQNNGV. V was pared by 1 base and J by 2 bases, with 3 bases between. The CDR3 bases are TGTGCCAGCAGCTTAGGGGCTGGGGCCAACGTCCTGACTTTC. Residues: CASSLGAGANVLTF.

The chain joins TRBV5-8 to TRBJ2-1; possible D gene TRBD2, 6 bases. Trimming removed 4 bases at V and 8 bases at J, with 10 bases between. The CDR3 runs to 12 residues. Germline loops: CDR1 SGHTS, CDR2 YDEGEE. The CDR3 DNA reads as TGTGCCAGCAGCGGGGGGTTCGATGAGCAGTTCTTC. Protein: CASSGGFDEQFF. The complete variable domain, with remaining parts taken from reference TRBV5-8 and TRBJ2-1, reads EAGVTQSPTHLIKTRGQQATLRCSPISGHTSVYWYQQALGLGLQFLLWYDEGEERNRGNFPPRFSGRQFPNYSSELNVNALELEDSALYLCASSGGFDEQFFGPGTRLTVL.

The rearrangement joins TRBV4-2 to TRBJ1-1, with unresolved D. The CDR3 length is 14 residues. V lost 2 bases, J lost 0 bases, and 7 bases lay in between. Germline V gene lookup returns CDR1 LGHNA and CDR2 YNFKEQ. CDR3 residues: CASSQQNLNTEAFF. CDR3 DNA sequence: TGTGCCAGCAGCCAACAGAACTTGAACACTGAAGCTTTCTTT.

This chain links TRBV4-1 with TRBJ2-7; D not resolved. The CDR3 is 15 amino acids. V lost 0 bases, J lost 2 bases, and 11 bases lay in between. Germline CDR1 and CDR2: MGHRA and YSYEKL. CDR3 nucleotide sequence: TGCGCCAGCAGCCAAGATAAGACGCCTACCTACGAGCAGTACTTC. It translates to CASSQDKTPTYEQYF.

The rearrangement links TRBV23-1 to TRBJ2-7; the D gene is possibly TRBD1 (5 bases). TRBV23-1 is filed as an ORF, its function uncertain. The CDR3 runs to 17 residues. Trimming took off 0 bases at V and 5 bases at J, with 20 bases between the two ends. The CDR3 nucleotides are TGCGCCAGCAGTCAATCAACGTGGCAGGGCGTTGCCGACGAGCAGTACTTC. Its protein is CASSQSTWQGVADEQYF.